The 14 T cell receptor beta chains below come from one sample, sequenced in a study of T cell responses to AZD1222 COVID-19 vaccine. Only in-frame clones appear in the TCRdb table, and some are missing; sequencing was by immunoSEQ multiplex PCR. The repertoire holds about 78,000 clones, with nearly 90% as singletons. Sample: peripheral blood, taken on day 0 of MenACWY control vaccination. These TCRs come from an adult in good health.

With respect to this clone: Different DNA sequences within this sample yield the same CDR3. This chain uses TRBV5-1 with TRBJ1-2; unclear D gene. There are 13 residues in the CDR3. Germline CDR1 is SGHRS and CDR2 is YFSETQ. V was cut by 0 bases and J by 5 bases, with 8 bases left in between. In nucleotides, the CDR3 is TGCGCCAGCAGCTTGGAAACAGCTTATGGCTACACCTTC. Translation: CASSLETAYGYTF.

The chain uses TRBV11-2 and TRBJ2-1, with TRBD2 identical over 12 bases. The CDR3 consists of 18 residues. V was pared by 1 base and J by 4 bases, with 8 bases of the junction left unmatched. Germline V gene lookup returns CDR1 SGHAT and CDR2 FQNNGV. The CDR3 is CASSLAASGGEMYNEQFF. CDR3 nucleotide sequence: TGTGCCAGCAGCTTAGCCGCTAGCGGGGGGGAAATGTACAATGAGCAGTTCTTC.

This chain links TRBV2 with TRBJ1-1; 7 bases agree with TRBD1. The CDR3 is 14 residues long. V shed 1 base, J shed 8 bases, and the junction held 7 bases outside the gene matches. CDR1 and CDR2 (germline): SNHLY, FYNNEI. The CDR3 sequence is CASSEVPGGVEAFF. Here the CDR3 DNA reads TGTGCCAGCAGTGAAGTACCAGGGGGAGTAGAAGCTTTCTTT.

The rearrangement links TRBV13 to TRBJ1-4, with D unresolved. Trimming took 5 bases from V and 7 from J, leaving 11 bases between them. CDR3 size: 13 residues. CDR1 is PRHDT and CDR2 is FYEKMQ in the germline V gene (reference sequence). DNA for the CDR3: TGTGCCAGCAGCGCGCGCCGAGCTGAAAAACTGTTTTTT. Protein product: CASSARRAEKLFF.

This clone has just one count. CDR3 in amino acids: CASSRNSGANVLTF. The CDR3 nucleotides read TGTGCCAGCAGCAGAAACTCTGGGGCCAACGTCCTGACTTTC. The chain combines TRBV7-2 with TRBJ2-6; D remains unclear. The CDR3 sequence is 14 residues long. V lost 5 bases and J lost 0, with 5 bases in between. The germline V gene has CDR1 SGHTA and CDR2 FQGNSA.

The gene calls are TRBV10-3 and TRBJ1-5; D unresolved. CDR1 is ENHRY and CDR2 is SYGVKD in the germline V gene. V was cut by 6 bases and J by 3 bases, with 9 bases left in between. The CDR3 runs to 13 residues. In nucleotides, the CDR3 is TGTGCCATCAGGGACGGATTCAATCAGCCCCAGCATTTT. The encoded protein is CAIRDGFNQPQHF.

The chain links TRBV3-1 (or the pseudogene TRBV3-2) to TRBJ1-6; D might be TRBD1 (5 bases). This CDR3 region has 13 residues. Germline-derived CDR1 and CDR2 are LGHDT and YNNKEL (reference sequence). V was pared by 5 bases and J by 6 bases, with 8 bases between. CDR3 in DNA: TGTGCCAGCAGCGAAAGGGGTAATTCACCCCTCCACTTT. It specifies CASSERGNSPLHF.

The chain joins TRBV11-2 to TRBJ2-7; weak D call: TRBD1 (5 bases). This CDR3 is built from 13 residues. V was clipped by 1 base and J by 6 bases, with 10 bases between them. Germline V CDR1 and CDR2: SGHAT, FQNNGV. The CDR3 loop is CASSLGTSGEQYF. Written as DNA, the CDR3 is TGTGCCAGCAGCTTAGGGACATCGGGCGAGCAGTACTTC.

This sequence joins TRBV7-2 and TRBJ1-1, with a weak D call TRBD1 (5 bases). The CDR3 sequence is 13 residues long. V was trimmed by 5 bases and J by 7 bases, leaving 14 bases between them. Germline lookup yields CDR1 SGHTA and CDR2 FQGNSA. In nucleotides, the CDR3 is TGTGCCAGCAGCCGGGGACCGACGAATGAAGCTTTCTTT. It encodes CASSRGPTNEAFF.

The V call is TRBV6-5, the J call TRBJ2-7; no reliable D call. The germline CDR1 and CDR2 sequences are MNHEY and SVGAGI. The CDR3 has 15 amino acids. V was pared by 4 bases and J by 4 bases, with 17 bases between. The CDR3: CASSWTADRIYEQYF. CDR3 in DNA: TGTGCCAGCAGTTGGACCGCCGATCGGATTTACGAGCAGTACTTC.

V usage is TRBV2 and J usage is TRBJ2-7; either TRBD1 or TRBD2 may supply D (5 bases each). The CDR3 runs 14 residues. Germline CDR1 SNHLY, CDR2 FYNNEI. The germline V and J ends were trimmed by 4 bases and 5 bases, with 15 bases remaining between them. CDR3 sequence reads: CASSVDMRGNEQYF. The DNA for the CDR3 is TGTGCCAGCAGTGTGGACATGAGGGGCAACGAGCAGTACTTC.

The chain joins TRBV4-1 to TRBJ1-5; D is undetermined. Trimming took 4 bases from V and 5 from J, leaving 9 bases between them. The CDR3 spans 13 residues. CDR1 and CDR2 from the germline V gene are MGHRA and YSYEKL. The CDR3 is CASSLMSHQPQHF. CDR3 DNA: TGCGCCAGCAGCCTAATGAGCCATCAGCCCCAGCATTTT.

The CDR3 here is CASSLPGQGFDGYTF. CDR3 bases: TGTGCCAGCAGCTTGCCGGGACAGGGGTTCGATGGCTACACCTTC. The chain joins TRBV5-8 to TRBJ1-2; 10 bases agree with TRBD1. V gave up 1 base and J gave up 6 bases; unmatched junction bases: 6. Germline V gene sequence: CDR1 SGHTS, CDR2 YDEGEE. This CDR3 spans 15 amino acids.

J is TRBJ2-7 and V is TRBV12-3 or TRBV12-4; no clear D gene. The V end was cut by 3 bases, the J end by 4 bases, with 10 bases between. The CDR3 runs 13 residues. For the CDR3, the DNA is TGTGCCAGCAGTTTCTCCGATTTATACGAGCAGTACTTC. As protein: CASSFSDLYEQYF.